This TCR beta chain was retrieved from a study of blood T cell repertoires in COVID-19. Overall study: Whether acute or convalescent, the COVID-19 samples came from the United States, Italy and Spain. Sources were T cells, B-cell-depleted T cells, or PBMCs; the material itself was cDNA or gDNA.

This clone occurred a few times. Produced via immunoSEQ multiplex PCR; TCRdb's table is partial and in-frame only. The sample contains about 220,000 clones, about three quarters of which appear only once. Germline loops: CDR1 GTSNPN, CDR2 SVGIG (reference sequence). The CDR3 contains 12 residues. Trimming cost V 5 bases and J 1 base; bases outside gene matches: 0. This TCR was recovered from a woman in her sixties or seventies with acute or convalescent COVID-19. The chain employs TRBV30 and TRBJ1-1, with 8 bases fitting TRBD1. Sequencing was performed on peripheral blood. CDR3 sequence: CAWGQGNTEAFF. CDR3 DNA sequence: TGTGCCTGGGGACAGGGGAACACTGAAGCTTTCTTT.